This TCR beta chain was captured by sequencing in a study of T cell changes during pregnancy in multiple sclerosis. This CDR3 region has 16 residues. Trimming removed 1 base at V and 3 bases at J, with 15 bases between. Germline V CDR1 and CDR2: MGHRA, YSYEKL. Assay: immunoSEQ multiplex PCR; the TCRdb copy retains only in-frame clones and omits some. The profile shows under 130,000 clones, approximately 91% of them singletons. The chain has TRBV4-1 and TRBJ2-5; D perhaps matches TRBD2 (7 bases). The sample consisted of peripheral blood, taken after pregnancy. The receptor comes from a female donor with multiple sclerosis, enrolled in a pregnancy study. The CDR3 nucleotides are TGCGCCAGCAGCCAAGTACCCGGGGGGCCCGAAGAGACCCAGTACTTC. It codes for CASSQVPGGPEETQYF.